This is a list of T cell receptor beta chains from one sample in a study of beta chain features in type 1 diabetes. Produced via immunoSEQ multiplex PCR; TCRdb's table is partial and in-frame only. The table lists around 160,000 clones, 40% to 60% of them singletons. The sample consisted of Tregs from blood. The receptors come from a man younger than 30 in good health. CDR3s include the opening cysteine and the closing phenylalanine or tryptophan. D genes are given only for firm matches. The size field is filled for only some rows; it gives once, few, many or a size class.

TRBV18	TRBJ2-1	-	TRBD2	CASSPKGLAGANEQFF	TGTGCCAGCTCACCAAAGGGACTAGCGGGAGCCAATGAGCAGTTCTTC
TRBV21-1	TRBJ2-7	-	-	CASSKSPRRDDGLPTYEQYF	TGTGCCAGCAGCAAAAGTCCCCGGCGGGATGACGGGTTACCGACATACGAGCAGTACTTC
TRBV30	TRBJ1-2	-	-	CAWSRTVGANYGYTF	TGTGCCTGGAGTCGGACAGTGGGCGCTAACTATGGCTACACCTTC
TRBV4-3	TRBJ2-7	-	-	CASSQGPRQGILYEQYF	TGCGCCAGCAGCCAAGGTCCCAGGCAGGGGATTCTGTACGAGCAGTACTTC
TRBV7-2	TRBJ2-7	-	-	CASSLGPREYEQYF	TGTGCCAGCAGCTTAGGGCCTCGGGAGTACGAGCAGTACTTC
TRBV15	TRBJ2-1	-	-	CATSRGSRGSLDEQFF	TGTGCCACCAGCAGAGGCTCTCGGGGTAGCTTAGATGAGCAGTTCTTC
TRBV6-1	TRBJ2-7	-	TRBD1	CASSPQGAVYEQYF	TGTGCCAGCAGTCCCCAGGGGGCGGTCTACGAGCAGTACTTC
TRBV6-6	TRBJ2-7	few	TRBD1	CASSRVRVTGAIEQYF	TGTGCCAGCAGCCGTGTTAGGGTTACAGGGGCTATCGAGCAGTACTTC
TRBV18	TRBJ2-7	-	-	CASSPAPGSGSTGQYF	TGTGCCAGCTCTCCCGCACCAGGGTCTGGCTCAACGGGGCAGTACTTC
TRBV7-2	TRBJ1-4	-	-	CASSFIGRRNEKLFF	TGTGCCAGCAGCTTTATAGGCAGGCGAAATGAAAAACTGTTTTTT
TRBV7-3	TRBJ2-1	few	TRBD1	CASSLTRQGAWEQFF	TGTGCCAGCAGCTTAACGCGGCAGGGGGCATGGGAGCAGTTCTTC
TRBV7-2	TRBJ2-1	few	-	CASSLRQGQFF	TGTGCCAGCAGCTTAAGGCAGGGGCAGTTCTTC
TRBV18	TRBJ1-2	-	TRBD1	CASSPWTGGASGGYTF	TGTGCCAGCTCACCATGGACAGGGGGCGCGTCTGGTGGCTACACCTTC
TRBV7-2	TRBJ1-1	-	-	CASSLGTRYTEAFF	TGTGCCAGCAGCTTAGGGACAAGGTACACTGAAGCTTTCTTT
TRBV7-9	TRBJ1-2	few	TRBD1	CASSSPSGTGPYGYTF	TGTGCCAGCAGCTCGCCGAGCGGGACAGGCCCCTATGGCTACACCTTC
TRBV6-1	TRBJ2-5	-	-	CASGPRAETQYF	TGTGCCAGCGGACCCAGGGCCGAGACCCAGTACTTC
TRBV28	TRBJ1-2	-	-	CASNLQDSYGYTF	TGTGCCAGCAATTTGCAGGACTCCTATGGCTACACCTTC
TRBV6-1	TRBJ1-5	-	-	CASRSGTRIQPQHF	TGTGCCAGCAGGTCCGGGACAAGGATACAGCCCCAGCATTTT
TRBV23-1	TRBJ2-7	-	-	CASSHQATEGVSYEQYF	TGCGCCAGCAGTCACCAAGCGACAGAAGGAGTATCCTACGAGCAGTACTTC
TRBV6-4	TRBJ2-6	-	TRBD2	CASSRLAGGPGANVLTF	TGTGCCAGCAGTAGACTAGCGGGAGGGCCTGGGGCCAACGTCCTGACTTTC
TRBV5-1	TRBJ2-3	-	-	CASSLDPRTDTQYF	TGCGCCAGCAGCTTGGATCCCAGAACAGATACGCAGTATTTT
TRBV6-5	TRBJ2-7	once	-	CASSYVSEQYF	TGTGCCAGCAGTTACGTCAGCGAGCAGTACTTC
TRBV29-1	TRBJ1-2	-	-	CSVTDSQNYGYTF	TGCAGCGTTACGGACAGTCAAAACTATGGCTACACCTTC